These 5 T cell receptor beta chains originate from one sample sequenced in a study of blood T cells in healthy people across ages. Then a second PCR, running about 6 to 12 cycles, was carried out with a sample-barcoded 5' primer and a J-beta primer mix. One entry per CDR3 protein results from TCRdb running MiXCR on the 5' RACE reads. Of 800,000 to 1,300,000 distinct CDR3 sequences detected, 20% to 25% appear once; the ten largest clones hold less than 0.85%. These data were also reused for a study on T cells of mothers and their children.

The sequencing input was blood. Receptor source: a girl aged 2 to 9 in good health.

V and J are TRBV7-2 and TRBJ1-1; the D is unclear. The CDR3 has 13 amino acids. The germline V gene encodes CDR1 SGHTA and CDR2 FQGNSA. V was trimmed by 1 base and J by 4 bases, leaving 7 bases between them. Written as DNA, the CDR3 is TGTGCCAGCAGCTTAGTAGGTATCACTGAAGCTTTCTTT. It encodes CASSLVGITEAFF.

This clonotype was seen once. V and J are TRBV25-1 and TRBJ2-5; possibly TRBD1 or TRBD2 for D (5 bases each). The ends were cut back, 6 bases at V and 4 bases at J, with 18 bases in the middle. The CDR3 covers 15 residues. Per the germline V gene, CDR1 is MGHDK and CDR2 is SYGVNS. CDR3 amino acids: CASRRTGSGGETQYF. DNA of the CDR3: TGTGCCAGCAGACGAACAGGAAGTGGAGGAGAGACCCAGTACTTC.

This clonotype was picked up a small number of times. This sequence joins TRBV3-1 and TRBJ1-3, with TRBD1 identical over 7 bases. The V and J ends lost 2 bases and 4 bases, in that order; junction bases with no gene match: 14. Germline assignment: CDR1 LGHDT and CDR2 YNNKEL (reference sequence). The CDR3 sequence is 18 residues long. The CDR3, as DNA: TGTGCCAGCAGCCAAACCGACCTGAGACAGGGTTCAGGAAACACCATATATTTT. Translating it yields CASSQTDLRQGSGNTIYF.

There are a few counts of this clonotype. The rearrangement joins TRBV20-1 to TRBJ1-1, with D unclear. Per the germline V gene, CDR1 is DFQATT and CDR2 is SNEGSKA (reference sequence). The CDR3 length is 12 residues. V lost 6 bases and J 4 bases, leaving 12 bases between the germline ends. CDR3 residues: CSALIEGTEAFF. CDR3 in DNA: TGCAGTGCCCTCATTGAGGGCACTGAAGCTTTCTTT.

This sequence joins TRBV6-2 or TRBV6-3 and TRBJ2-1, with 11 bases matching TRBD2. V dropped 7 bases and J dropped 6; count of bases not matched to a gene: 5. There are 14 residues in the CDR3. CDR1 is MNHEY and CDR2 is SVGEGT in the germline V gene. CDR3 coding DNA: TGTGCCAGCAACTCCGGGACTAGCGGCAATGAGCAGTTCTTC. It translates to CASNSGTSGNEQFF.